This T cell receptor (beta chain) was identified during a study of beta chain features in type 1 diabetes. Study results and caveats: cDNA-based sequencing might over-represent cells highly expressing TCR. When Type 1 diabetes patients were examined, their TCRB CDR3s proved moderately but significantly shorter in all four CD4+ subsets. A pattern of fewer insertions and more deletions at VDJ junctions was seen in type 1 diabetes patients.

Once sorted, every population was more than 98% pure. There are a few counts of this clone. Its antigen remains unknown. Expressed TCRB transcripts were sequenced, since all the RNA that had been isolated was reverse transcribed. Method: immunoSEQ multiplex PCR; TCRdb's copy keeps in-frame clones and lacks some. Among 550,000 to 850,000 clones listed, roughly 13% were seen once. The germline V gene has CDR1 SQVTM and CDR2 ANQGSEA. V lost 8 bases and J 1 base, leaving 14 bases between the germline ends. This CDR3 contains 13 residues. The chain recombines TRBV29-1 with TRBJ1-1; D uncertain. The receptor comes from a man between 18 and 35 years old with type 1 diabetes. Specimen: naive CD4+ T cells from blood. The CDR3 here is CSSQRTANTEAFF. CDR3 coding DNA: TGCAGCTCCCAACGGACTGCGAACACTGAAGCTTTCTTT.